Listed here are 2 T cell receptor beta chains from one sample, sequenced in a study of shared clonotypes between healthy human individuals. Method: immunoSEQ multiplex PCR; TCRdb's copy keeps in-frame clones and lacks some. The repertoire holds roughly 1,100,000 clones, with 65% to 80% as singletons. Sequencing input: memory CD4+ T cells sorted from blood. This sample's subset: CD45RA-negative fraction. The receptor source for this set is a man aged 18-30 years in good health.

As for this clone: The junction and the germline gene differ at one end; a read error may be behind it. The V and J genes are TRBV5-4 and TRBJ2-7; tentatively, D is TRBD2 (5 bases). This CDR3 comprises 16 residues. Germline CDR1 is SGHNT and CDR2 is YYREEE (reference sequence). CDR3 coding DNA: TGCGCCAGCAGCCAAGAGTGGACTTTCAGCTCCTACGAGCAGTACTTC. Its protein is CASSQEWTFSSYEQYF.

This chain uses TRBV7-9 with TRBJ2-7, with TRBD2 as a possible D gene (5 bases). V dropped 3 bases and J dropped 2 bases, with 14 bases sitting between them. The CDR3 spans 15 residues. CDR1 and CDR2 from the germline V gene are SEHNR and FQNEAQ (reference sequence). CDR3 in amino acids: CASSFGLAGTYEQYF. In nucleotides, the CDR3 is TGTGCCAGCAGCTTCGGCCTAGCCGGCACCTACGAGCAGTACTTC.